This entry lists 16 T cell receptor beta chains sequenced from one sample in a study of molecular identifiers for immune sequencing clone quantification. TCRdb called the PCR reads again in MiXCR, with one record for every CDR3 protein. The sample records some 680,000 distinct CDR3 sequences, about 25% being singletons. Sequenced input: naive CD8+ T cells from blood, with Jurkat cell RNA spiked in. Described subset: FACS-sorted CD8+CD4-CCR7+CD45RA+ naive T cells. Receptor source: a human donor in good health. Some libraries in this study had Jurkat cell RNA spiked in.

The chain's CDR3 is CASPAGAVGELFF. CDR3 DNA: TGTGCCAGCCCCGCCGGGGCGGTCGGGGAGCTGTTTTTT. The V gene is TRBV5-6, the J gene TRBJ2-2; D is perhaps TRBD1 or TRBD2 (5 bases each). V lost 7 bases, J lost 7 bases, and 14 bases lay in between. Germline values: CDR1 SGHDT, CDR2 YYEEEE. The CDR3 spans 13 residues.

There are a few counts of this clonotype. V and J are TRBV20-1 and TRBJ2-6, with a tentative D call TRBD1 (5 bases). With 3 bases removed from V and 0 bases from J, the gap between germline ends came to 9 bases. Germline V gives CDR1 DFQATT, CDR2 SNEGSKA (reference sequence). This CDR3 spans 15 amino acids. CDR3 coding DNA: TGCAGTGCTAGGATCACAGGCTCTGGGGCCAACGTCCTGACTTTC. This gives the protein CSARITGSGANVLTF.

This clonotype showed up many times. This chain links TRBV7-2 with TRBJ2-5, with 8 bases lining up with TRBD2. The trim removed 3 bases at V and 3 bases at J, leaving 15 bases unmatched. The CDR3 extends over 18 amino acids. Germline V gene lookup returns CDR1 SGHTA and CDR2 FQGNSA. The CDR3 DNA reads TGTGCCAGCAGCTTTCATATAGCGGGGAATCCCGGAGAAGAGACCCAGTACTTC. It encodes CASSFHIAGNPGEETQYF. The variable domain in full, completed from reference TRBV7-2 and TRBJ2-5, reads GAGVSQSPSNKVTEKGKDVELRCDPISGHTALYWYRQSLGQGLEFLIYFQGNSAPDKSGLPSDRFSAERTGGSVSTLTIQRTQQEDSAVYLCASSFHIAGNPGEETQYFGPGTRLLVL.

The genes are TRBV7-9 and TRBJ2-7; 10 bases align to TRBD2. This CDR3 is built from 17 residues. In germline, CDR1 is SEHNR, CDR2 FQNEAQ (reference sequence). V lost 0 bases, J lost 3 bases, and 8 bases stayed unmatched. The CDR3 sequence is CASSLAQGSGRFYEQYF. Here the CDR3 DNA reads TGTGCCAGCAGCTTAGCGCAGGGTAGCGGGAGGTTCTACGAGCAGTACTTC. The full variable domain, completed using reference TRBV7-9 and TRBJ2-7, is DTGVSQNPRHKITKRGQNVTFRCDPISEHNRLYWYRQTLGQGPEFLTYFQNEAQLEKSRLLSDRFSAERPKGSFSTLEIQRTEQGDSAMYLCASSLAQGSGRFYEQYFGPGTRLTVT.

Many counts were recorded for this clonotype. J is TRBJ2-7 and V is TRBV28; the match to TRBD1 covers 7 bases. Germline V lookup: CDR1 MDHEN, CDR2 SYDVKM. The CDR3 covers 14 residues. Trimming cost V 1 base and J 2 bases; bases outside gene matches: 2. In nucleotides, the CDR3 is TGTGCCAGCAGTTTATTCGGACAGGCCTACGAGCAGTACTTC. It translates to CASSLFGQAYEQYF.

This clonotype was observed a handful of times. CDR3 bases: TGTGCCAGCAGCCCATCACTTAGTGGGGCAAACACCGGGGAGCTGTTTTTT. As protein: CASSPSLSGANTGELFF. The chain has TRBV7-9 and TRBJ2-2; D is possibly TRBD1 (5 bases). This CDR3 is built from 17 residues. V was shortened by 5 bases and J by 2 bases, with 18 bases between the two germline ends. Germline loops: CDR1 SEHNR, CDR2 FQNEAQ (reference sequence).

This clonotype was counted only a few times. This rearrangement joins TRBV7-9 to TRBJ2-7, with 12 bases matching TRBD2. V shed 1 base, J shed 6 bases, and the junction held 4 bases outside the gene matches. This CDR3 region has 15 residues. Germline V gene data show CDR1 as SEHNR and CDR2 as FQNEAQ (reference sequence). CDR3 amino acids: CASSLGTSGIFEQYF. CDR3 bases: TGTGCCAGCAGCTTAGGGACTAGCGGGATTTTCGAGCAGTACTTC. Full variable domain (missing parts from reference TRBV7-9 and TRBJ2-7): DTGVSQNPRHKITKRGQNVTFRCDPISEHNRLYWYRQTLGQGPEFLTYFQNEAQLEKSRLLSDRFSAERPKGSFSTLEIQRTEQGDSAMYLCASSLGTSGIFEQYFGPGTRLTVT.

The J gene is TRBJ1-2, the V gene TRBV7-9; 11 bases are a match to TRBD1. CDR1 and CDR2 from the germline V gene are SEHNR and FQNEAQ (reference sequence). The V gene end was trimmed by 5 bases and the J gene end by 2 bases; junction bases not matched to a gene: 10. The CDR3 totals 17 residues. The CDR3 here is CASSPWTGGTLNYGYTF. CDR3 DNA sequence: TGTGCCAGCAGCCCGTGGACAGGGGGCACCCTCAACTATGGCTACACCTTC.

J is TRBJ1-4 and V is TRBV7-9; no reliable D call. Trimming removed 1 base from V and 8 bases from J, with 11 bases in between. This CDR3 has 14 residues. Germline CDR1 SEHNR, CDR2 FQNEAQ (reference sequence). The DNA for the CDR3 is TGTGCCAGCAGCTTAGATAGGGCGCGGGAAAAACTGTTTTTT. Its protein product is CASSLDRAREKLFF.

The chain carries TRBV5-5 and TRBJ2-2; D is undetermined. CDR1 and CDR2 from the germline V gene are SGHKS and YYEKEE (reference sequence). CDR3 length: 17 residues. V lost 3 bases, J lost 1 base, and 16 bases lay in between. The CDR3 bases are TGTGCCAGCAGCTATGGACGGAGCTTAATGAACACCGGGGAGCTGTTTTTT. Its translation is CASSYGRSLMNTGELFF.

Remarks on this clonotype: This may arise from a read error, as a much more abundant clone is one base away. This rearrangement joins TRBV7-9 to TRBJ2-2; a possible D gene is TRBD1 (7 bases). V lost 5 bases to trimming and J lost 6 bases, with 22 bases between them. CDR3 size: 17 residues. From germline, CDR1 is SEHNR and CDR2 FQNEAQ (reference sequence). DNA for the CDR3: TGTGCCAGCAGCACGCGGCGGGACAGAGGATTTGCCGGGGAGCTGTTTTTT. Residues: CASSTRRDRGFAGELFF.

This clonotype has at least ten counts. V is TRBV7-2 and J is TRBJ1-2; the D is unclear. Germline V gene sequence: CDR1 SGHTA, CDR2 FQGNSA. Trimming stripped 1 base from V and 4 bases from J, with 13 bases between. This CDR3 is 15 amino acids long. The CDR3 DNA is TGTGCCAGCAGCTTAGGGGGAGGCGGAGGCTATGGCTACACCTTC. It specifies CASSLGGGGGYGYTF.

This chain links TRBV5-6 with TRBJ2-7; D not resolved. The CDR3 consists of 14 residues. V was trimmed by 1 base and J by 2 bases, leaving 10 bases between them. Looked up from germline, CDR1 is SGHDT and CDR2 is YYEEEE. The CDR3 region is CASSLRPRPYEQYF. CDR3 DNA sequence: TGTGCCAGCAGCTTGCGTCCACGACCCTACGAGCAGTACTTC. Looking up the rest from reference TRBV5-6 and TRBJ2-7 gives the full variable domain: DAGVTQSPTHLIKTRGQQVTLRCSPKSGHDTVSWYQQALGQGPQFIFQYYEEEERQRGNFPDRFSGHQFPNYSSELNVNALLLGDSALYLCASSLRPRPYEQYFGPGTRLTVT.

This clonotype was seen repeatedly, ten times or more. The chain recombines TRBV9 with TRBJ2-3; possible D gene TRBD1, 5 bases. The CDR3 has 14 amino acids. The germline CDR1 and CDR2 sequences are SGDLS and YYNGEE. V was shortened by 1 base and J by 1 base, with 7 bases between the two germline ends. CDR3 sequence: CASSVLQGTDTQYF. In DNA, the CDR3 is TGTGCCAGCAGCGTATTACAGGGCACAGATACGCAGTATTTT.

This clonotype came up a few times. The chain recombines TRBV20-1 with TRBJ2-7; 7 bases align to TRBD2. This CDR3 has 15 residues. Looked up from germline, CDR1 is DFQATT and CDR2 is SNEGSKA (reference sequence). Trimming at V came to 0 bases and at J to 1 base, leaving 6 bases not matched to a gene. In DNA form, the CDR3 reads TGCAGTGCTAGAGATATGGCGGGAGAATCCTACGAGCAGTACTTC. As protein: CSARDMAGESYEQYF.

This clonotype was detected many times. The chain combines TRBV28 with TRBJ2-7; the match to TRBD1 covers 9 bases. The CDR3 loop spans 14 amino acids. Germline-derived CDR1 and CDR2 are MDHEN and SYDVKM. The junction had 8 bases not matched to a gene; V was cut back by 4 bases and J by 7 bases. The CDR3 loop reads CASSSRDRAWEQYF. CDR3 nucleotide sequence: TGTGCCAGCAGTTCCCGGGACAGGGCTTGGGAGCAGTACTTC.